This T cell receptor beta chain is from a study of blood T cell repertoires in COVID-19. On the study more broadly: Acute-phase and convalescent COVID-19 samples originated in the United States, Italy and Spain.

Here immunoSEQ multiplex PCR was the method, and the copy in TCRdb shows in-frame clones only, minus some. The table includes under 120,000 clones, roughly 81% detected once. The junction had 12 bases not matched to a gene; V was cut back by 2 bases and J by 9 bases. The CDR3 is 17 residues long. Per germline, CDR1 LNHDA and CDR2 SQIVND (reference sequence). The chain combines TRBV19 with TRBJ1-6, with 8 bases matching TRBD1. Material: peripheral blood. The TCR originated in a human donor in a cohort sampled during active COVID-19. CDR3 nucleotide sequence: TGTGCCAGTAGTATACCCCCCGGGGGCAGGGGGCTTTCACCCCTCCACTTT. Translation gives CASSIPPGGRGLSPLHF.